These T cell receptor beta chains were read from a single sample in a study of blood T cell repertoires in COVID-19. The table came from immunoSEQ multiplex PCR; TCRdb's copy has only in-frame clones and leaves some out. This sample has 130,000 to 150,000 clones, with 80% found just once. Sequencing was done on a sample of peripheral blood. The origin of the receptors is a man in his 70s who had recovered from COVID-19. CDR3s include the opening cysteine and the closing phenylalanine or tryptophan.

TRBV29-1	TRBJ2-3	CSVVSGSPTDTQYF
TRBV29-1	TRBJ1-2	CSVLGSRTEPYGYTF
TRBV5-5	TRBJ1-2	CASSFSPLDYGYTF
TRBV24-1	TRBJ1-5	CATSANTWTGAPNRGNQPQHF
TRBV18	TRBJ2-7	CASSRGLAGSEQYF
TRBV7-2	TRBJ1-3	CASSRAGTIYF
TRBV2	TRBJ1-5	CASSRYSNQPQHF
TRBV7-3	TRBJ2-1	CASSSGGQEQFF
TRBV18	TRBJ1-4	CASSPSGGNEKLFF
TRBV12-3/TRBV12-4	TRBJ2-7	CASSLAGAHEQYF
TRBV6-2/TRBV6-3	TRBJ1-5	CASSLTTGQNDQPQHF
TRBV15	TRBJ1-2	CATSRESGVRGYTF
TRBV2	TRBJ2-5	CASSVDLSGTQYF
TRBV19	TRBJ1-1	CASSIQGANTEAFF
TRBV7-2	TRBJ2-1	CASGWGGSGSYNEQFF
TRBV7-9	TRBJ2-5	CASSISPLGETQYF
TRBV5-1	TRBJ1-3	CASSYGQGFFSGNTIYF
TRBV5-1	TRBJ1-2	CASSLAGGTYGYTF
TRBV3-1/TRBV3-2	TRBJ2-3	CASSKLAGATDTQYF
TRBV3-1/TRBV3-2	TRBJ1-2	CASSRIKYGAGYTF
TRBV3-1/TRBV3-2	TRBJ2-7	CASSQDSSGSLYEQYF
TRBV27	TRBJ1-2	CASSSTGTKNYGYTF
TRBV4-1	TRBJ1-2	CASSLKTGAPVNYGYTF
TRBV18	TRBJ1-4	CATGELTNEKLFF
TRBV6-5	TRBJ1-1	CASRPPTGDTEAFF
TRBV6-4	TRBJ1-1	CASSDDGREAFF
TRBV5-1	TRBJ1-2	CASSDGTGRTLSYGYTF
TRBV12-5	TRBJ1-1	CASGLRIDREGTEAFF
TRBV5-1	TRBJ2-2	CASSWGWHRGQGTGELFF
TRBV2	TRBJ1-1	CASTNRDRGGSTEAFF
TRBV18	TRBJ2-7	CASSPGLLEQYF
TRBV29-1	TRBJ2-7	CSVPGGGYEQYF
TRBV5-8	TRBJ1-5	CASSRGQGNQPQHF
TRBV9	TRBJ2-7	CASSGSSYEQYF
TRBV18	TRBJ1-1	CASSNGGTEAFF
TRBV30	TRBJ1-2	CASRRGDRDYGYTF
TRBV7-2	TRBJ1-1	CASKRDMNTEAFF
TRBV27	TRBJ2-1	CASSAQGSEQFF
TRBV4-1	TRBJ1-2	CASSQEQGNGYTF
TRBV5-1	TRBJ2-2	CASSLEGQGSVGELFF
TRBV30	TRBJ2-3	CAWSGRLTFRADTQYF
TRBV24-1	TRBJ2-1	CATSSSILYNEQFF
TRBV21-1	TRBJ2-2	CASSKDSGLAGESTGELFF